This paragraph covers one T cell receptor (beta chain) sequence. The J segment lost 1 base and the V segment lost 4 bases, leaving 4 bases of the junction unmatched. CDR1 is SGHRS and CDR2 is YFSETQ in the germline V gene. The CDR3 runs to 14 residues. Patients from Seattle were sampled longitudinally, starting during active infection. This entry is derived from a study of blood T cell repertoires in COVID-19. Whole-study context: The origin of the acute and convalescent COVID-19 samples was the United States, Italy and Spain. Nucleic acid was either cDNA or gDNA, and it came from T cells, B-cell-depleted T cells, or PBMCs.

As processed by the authors: Nucleated cell counts were estimated from reference gene primer amplification. This table comes from immunoSEQ multiplex PCR, and its TCRdb copy is limited to in-frame clones, with some not included. V and J calls and clone size are as listed in that table; D and trimming were resolved from the DNA. This sample has approximately 200,000 clones, with about three quarters found just once. This receptor was obtained from a woman aged 80 or over with COVID-19, enrolled during active disease. The sequenced material came from peripheral blood. J is TRBJ1-1 and V is TRBV5-1; 7 bases map to TRBD1. Written as DNA, the CDR3 is TGCGCCAGCAGCGCGGACAGGCCGAACACTGAAGCTTTCTTT. Translating gives CASSADRPNTEAFF.